Detailed here is one TCR beta chain. This clone's antigen is unknown. Qualities for individual bases were not recorded, and no much larger clone is one base off. This entry comes from a study of identifying expanded T cells in peripheral blood (dated by TCRdb to the late 2010s). Describing the broader study: Technical replicates were generated by sequencing separate aliquots of the same genomic DNA pool, with four replicates compared pairwise.

The immunoSEQ Assay, which uses bias-controlled multiplex PCR amplification of genomic DNA, was used to profile TCRbeta CDR3 regions. Concerning the study's data processing: The absolute abundance of each unique TCRbeta CDR3 region was quantified after sequences were collapsed and filtered. Differential abundance was assessed using a binomial (Fisher-equivalent) model and a beta-binomial model in which time-dependent variance fitted from healthy donors was added. Clones with fewer than 5 combined templates were excluded, and clones with Benjamini-Hochberg FDR below 0.01 were called differentially abundant. In the beta-binomial model, variance was expressed as a function of the total template count across the two samples, in the form v = (b*log(k)+a)^2. In its TCRdb copy, this immuneACCESS table keeps in-frame sequences only and misses some clones. Where compared with another copy, unresolved V genes explain less than half of these, and the others have no known cause. D and trimming were read from the DNA, whereas the V and J calls and clone size are those reported in that table. The table for this sample lists approximately 90,000 clones; approximately 84% of them were counted only once. Jointly, the top ten make up over 5% of the sample.

What the research found in general, with its limitations: Across all healthy-donor time intervals, the beta-binomial model significantly lowered both the number of clones called differentially abundant and the false-positive rate. The authors expected that over much longer intervals, such as months to years, biological variance in healthy repertoires might increase even further. In all healthy donors, the variance in clone template counts between samples taken 2 to 3 weeks apart rose significantly as total template count increased. The binomial model flagged 0.9 to 1.5 differentially abundant clones between technical replicates, compared with about 16 over two weeks and 19 over approximately four weeks.

During the collection period, no immune events, such as infections, were documented for the healthy donors. Healthy-donor blood repertoires served as a training cohort to calibrate time-dependent variance in a beta-binomial model of T-cell clone differential abundance. There were roughly 10 healthy donors in the training cohort, of whom 3 were female and 7 were male. An age range of roughly 29 to 64 years, with an average of about 45 years, was recorded for the donors. Whole blood from each healthy donor was obtained from a commercial supplier and was collected at three time points around 2 weeks apart. For immunosequencing, genomic DNA was extracted from whole blood that had not been sorted. The TCR originated in a person aged 18-69 years in good health. Specimen: blood.

The DNA sequence is as follows: TGTGCCAGCAGCTTCTCCCTCGGGACGGGTAACTATGGCTACACCTTC. Protein translation: CASSFSLGTGNYGYTF. The rearranged chain carries TRBV5-6 and TRBJ1-2; the D gene is possibly TRBD1, with 5 bases matching. The germline V gene provides CDR1 SGHDT and CDR2 YYEEEE. V gives up 2 bases and J gives up 1 base, and the segment between their germline ends measures 15 bases. Reading from cysteine to phenylalanine, the CDR3 counts 16 amino acids. Only CDR3 DNA is held: 48 bases, read in frame from base 1.